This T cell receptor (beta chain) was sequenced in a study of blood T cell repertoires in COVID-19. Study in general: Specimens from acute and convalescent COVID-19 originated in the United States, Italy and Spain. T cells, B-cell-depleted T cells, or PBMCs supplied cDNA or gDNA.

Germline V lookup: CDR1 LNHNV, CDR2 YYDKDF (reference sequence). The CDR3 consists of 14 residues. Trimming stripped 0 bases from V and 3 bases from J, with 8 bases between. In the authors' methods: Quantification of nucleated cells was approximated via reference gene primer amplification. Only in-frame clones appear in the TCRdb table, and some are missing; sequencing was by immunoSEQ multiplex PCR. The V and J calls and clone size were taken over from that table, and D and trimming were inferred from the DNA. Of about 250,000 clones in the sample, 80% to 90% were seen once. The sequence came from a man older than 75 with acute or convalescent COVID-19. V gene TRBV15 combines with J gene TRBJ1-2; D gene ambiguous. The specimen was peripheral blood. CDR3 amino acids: CATSRDRSYYGYTF. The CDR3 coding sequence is TGTGCCACCAGCAGAGATCGGTCTTACTATGGCTACACCTTC.